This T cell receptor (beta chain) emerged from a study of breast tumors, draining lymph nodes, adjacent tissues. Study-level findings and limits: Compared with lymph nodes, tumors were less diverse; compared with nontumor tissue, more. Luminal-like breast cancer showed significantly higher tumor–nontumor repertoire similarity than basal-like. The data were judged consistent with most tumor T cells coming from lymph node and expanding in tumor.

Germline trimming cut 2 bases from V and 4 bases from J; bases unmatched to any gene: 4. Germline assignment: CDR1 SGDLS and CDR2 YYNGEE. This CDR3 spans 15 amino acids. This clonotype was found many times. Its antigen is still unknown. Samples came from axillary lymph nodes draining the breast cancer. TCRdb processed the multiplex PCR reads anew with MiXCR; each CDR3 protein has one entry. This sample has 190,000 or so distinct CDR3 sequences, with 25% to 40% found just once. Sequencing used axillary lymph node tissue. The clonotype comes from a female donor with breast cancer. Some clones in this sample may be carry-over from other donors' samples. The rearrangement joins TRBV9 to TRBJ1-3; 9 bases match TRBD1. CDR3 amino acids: CASSVGTGKGNTIYF. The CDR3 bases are TGTGCCAGCAGCGTCGGGACAGGGAAAGGAAACACCATATATTTT.